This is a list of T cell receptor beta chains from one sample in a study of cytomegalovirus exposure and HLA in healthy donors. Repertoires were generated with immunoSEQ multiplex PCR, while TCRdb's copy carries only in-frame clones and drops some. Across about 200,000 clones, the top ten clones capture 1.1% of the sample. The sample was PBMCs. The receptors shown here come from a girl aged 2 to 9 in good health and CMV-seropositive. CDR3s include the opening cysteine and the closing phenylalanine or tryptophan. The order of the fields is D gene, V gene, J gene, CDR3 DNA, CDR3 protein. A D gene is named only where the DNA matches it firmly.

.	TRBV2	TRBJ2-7	TGTGCCAGCCGGGGCTACGAGCAGTACTTC	CASRGYEQYF
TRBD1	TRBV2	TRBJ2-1	TGTGCCGGCAGTAGGGACAGGTTACAGAATGAGCAGTTCTTC	CAGSRDRLQNEQFF
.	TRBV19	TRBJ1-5	TGTGCCAGTAGTCCTAAAACCCCTTTGGGCAATCAGCCCCAGCATTTT	CASSPKTPLGNQPQHF
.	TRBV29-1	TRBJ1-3	TGCAGCGCCACCGGAGGGGTAGGGCGTACTGGAAACACCATATATTTT	CSATGGVGRTGNTIYF
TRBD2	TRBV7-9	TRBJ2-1	TGTGCCAGCAGCTTAGAACTAGCGGGGTTCTACAATGAGCAGTTCTTC	CASSLELAGFYNEQFF
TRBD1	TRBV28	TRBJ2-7	TGTGCCAGCAGTAGGGACAGGTGGCCCTACGAGCAGTACTTC	CASSRDRWPYEQYF
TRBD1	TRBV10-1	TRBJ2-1	TGCGCCAGCAGTGATTTCGGACAGGGGGTCGATGAGCAGTTCTTC	CASSDFGQGVDEQFF
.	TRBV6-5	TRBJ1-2	TGTGCCAGCAGTTACGTTCCCGGGGCTAACTATGGCTACACCTTC	CASSYVPGANYGYTF
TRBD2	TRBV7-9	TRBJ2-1	TGTGCCAGCAGCTTAGTAGTGCCGTTAGCGGGAGTACAATGGAATGAGCAGTTCTTC	CASSLVVPLAGVQWNEQFF
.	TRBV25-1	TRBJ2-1	TGTGCCAGCAGTGAATATGCGACAGGTCCGCCGTTCTTC	CASSEYATGPPFF